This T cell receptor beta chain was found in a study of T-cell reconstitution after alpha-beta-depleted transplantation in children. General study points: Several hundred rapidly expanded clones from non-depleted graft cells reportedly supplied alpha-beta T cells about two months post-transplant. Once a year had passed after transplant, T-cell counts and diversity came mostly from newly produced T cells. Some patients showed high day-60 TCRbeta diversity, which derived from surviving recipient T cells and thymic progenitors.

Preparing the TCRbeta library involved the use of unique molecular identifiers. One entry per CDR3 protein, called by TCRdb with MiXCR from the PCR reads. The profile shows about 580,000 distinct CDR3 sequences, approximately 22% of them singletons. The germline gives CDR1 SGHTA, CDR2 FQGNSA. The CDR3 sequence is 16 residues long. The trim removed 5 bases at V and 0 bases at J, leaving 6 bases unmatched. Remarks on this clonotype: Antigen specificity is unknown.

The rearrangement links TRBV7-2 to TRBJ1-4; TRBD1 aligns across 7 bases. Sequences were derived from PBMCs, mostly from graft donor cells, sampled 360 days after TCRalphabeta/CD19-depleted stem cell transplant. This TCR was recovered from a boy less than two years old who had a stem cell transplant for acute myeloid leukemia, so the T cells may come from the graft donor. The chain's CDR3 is CASSAGGPATNEKLFF. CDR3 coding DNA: TGTGCCAGCAGCGCAGGGGGGCCCGCAACTAATGAAAAACTGTTTTTT.